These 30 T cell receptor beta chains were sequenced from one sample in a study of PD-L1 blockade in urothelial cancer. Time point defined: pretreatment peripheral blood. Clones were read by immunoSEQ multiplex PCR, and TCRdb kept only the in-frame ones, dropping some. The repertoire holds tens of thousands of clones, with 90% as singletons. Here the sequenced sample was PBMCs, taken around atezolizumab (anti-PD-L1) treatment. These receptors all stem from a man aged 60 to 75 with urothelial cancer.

The DNA of the CDR3 is TGCGCCAGCAGCCCTACAGCAGGGGGCGCCTACAATGAGCAGTTCTTC. Its protein is CASSPTAGGAYNEQFF. The chain uses TRBV4-1 and TRBJ2-1; 8 bases agree with TRBD1. J gave up 2 bases and V 4 bases, and 7 bases lay outside the gene matches. The CDR3 totals 16 residues. Germline CDR1 is MGHRA and CDR2 is YSYEKL.

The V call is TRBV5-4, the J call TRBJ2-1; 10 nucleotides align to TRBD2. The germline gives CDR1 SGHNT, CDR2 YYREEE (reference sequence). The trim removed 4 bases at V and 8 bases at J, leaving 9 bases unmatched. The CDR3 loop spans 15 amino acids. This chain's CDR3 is CASSRTGTSVDEQFF. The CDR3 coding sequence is TGTGCCAGCAGCCGGACCGGGACTAGCGTCGATGAGCAGTTCTTC.

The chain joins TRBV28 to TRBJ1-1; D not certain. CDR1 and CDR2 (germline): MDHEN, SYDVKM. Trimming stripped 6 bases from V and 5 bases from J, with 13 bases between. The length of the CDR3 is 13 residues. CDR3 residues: CASSSGGRTEAFF. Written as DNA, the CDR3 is TGTGCCAGCAGCTCGGGAGGGCGGACTGAAGCTTTCTTT.

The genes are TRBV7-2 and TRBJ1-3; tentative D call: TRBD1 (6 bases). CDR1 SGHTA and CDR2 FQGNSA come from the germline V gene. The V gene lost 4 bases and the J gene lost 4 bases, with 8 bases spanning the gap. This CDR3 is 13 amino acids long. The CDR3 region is CASSSRGGNTIYF. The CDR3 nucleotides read TGTGCCAGCAGCTCCAGGGGAGGAAACACCATATATTTT.

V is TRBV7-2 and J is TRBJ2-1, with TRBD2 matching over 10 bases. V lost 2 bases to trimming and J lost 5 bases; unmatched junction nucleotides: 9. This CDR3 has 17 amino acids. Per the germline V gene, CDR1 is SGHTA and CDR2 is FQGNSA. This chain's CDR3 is CASSLNFRTSGNNEQFF. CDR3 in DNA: TGTGCCAGCAGCTTAAACTTCCGGACTAGCGGCAACAATGAGCAGTTCTTC.

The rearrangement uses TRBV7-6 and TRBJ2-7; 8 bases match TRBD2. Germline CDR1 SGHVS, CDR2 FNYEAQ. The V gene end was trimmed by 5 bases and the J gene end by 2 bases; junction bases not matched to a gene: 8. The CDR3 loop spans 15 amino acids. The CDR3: CASSPASGQAYEQYF. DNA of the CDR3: TGTGCCAGCAGCCCCGCTAGCGGGCAGGCCTACGAGCAGTACTTC.

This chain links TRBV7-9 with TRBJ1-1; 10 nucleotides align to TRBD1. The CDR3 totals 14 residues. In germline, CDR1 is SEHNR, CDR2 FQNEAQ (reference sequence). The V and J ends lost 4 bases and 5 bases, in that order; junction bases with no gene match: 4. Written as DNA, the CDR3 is TGTGCCAGCAGCTCGGGACAGGGGTGGACTGAAGCTTTCTTT. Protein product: CASSSGQGWTEAFF.

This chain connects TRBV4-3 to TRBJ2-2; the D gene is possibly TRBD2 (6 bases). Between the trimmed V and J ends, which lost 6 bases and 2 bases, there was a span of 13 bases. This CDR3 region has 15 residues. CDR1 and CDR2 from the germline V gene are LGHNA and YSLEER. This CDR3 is CASRTGLPNTGELFF. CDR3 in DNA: TGCGCCAGCAGGACGGGACTCCCAAACACCGGGGAGCTGTTTTTT.

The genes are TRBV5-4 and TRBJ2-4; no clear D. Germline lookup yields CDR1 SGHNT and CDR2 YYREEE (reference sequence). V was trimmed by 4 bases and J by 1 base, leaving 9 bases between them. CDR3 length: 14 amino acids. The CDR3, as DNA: TGTGCCAGCAGCGCCGGTCCCGCCAAAAACATTCAGTACTTC. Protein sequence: CASSAGPAKNIQYF.

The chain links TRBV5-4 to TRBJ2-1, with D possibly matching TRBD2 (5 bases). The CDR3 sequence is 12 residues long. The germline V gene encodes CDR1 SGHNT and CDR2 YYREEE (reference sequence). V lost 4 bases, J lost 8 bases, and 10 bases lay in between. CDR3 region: CASSKEGDEQFF. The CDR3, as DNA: TGTGCCAGCAGCAAAGAGGGTGATGAGCAGTTCTTC.

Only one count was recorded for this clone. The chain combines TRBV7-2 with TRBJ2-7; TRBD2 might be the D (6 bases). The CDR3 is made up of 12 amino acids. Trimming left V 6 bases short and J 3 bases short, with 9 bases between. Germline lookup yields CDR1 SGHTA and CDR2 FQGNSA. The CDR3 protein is CASRGAGYEQYF. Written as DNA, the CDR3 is TGTGCCAGCAGAGGAGCGGGCTACGAGCAGTACTTC.

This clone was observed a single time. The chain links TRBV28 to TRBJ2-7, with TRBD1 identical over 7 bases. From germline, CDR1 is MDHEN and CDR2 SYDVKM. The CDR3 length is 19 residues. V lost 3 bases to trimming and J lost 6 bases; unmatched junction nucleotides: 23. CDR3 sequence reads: CASSFRLSPGGRGRSEQYF. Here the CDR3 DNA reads TGTGCCAGCAGTTTCAGGTTGTCCCCTGGGGGCAGGGGGAGATCCGAGCAGTACTTC.

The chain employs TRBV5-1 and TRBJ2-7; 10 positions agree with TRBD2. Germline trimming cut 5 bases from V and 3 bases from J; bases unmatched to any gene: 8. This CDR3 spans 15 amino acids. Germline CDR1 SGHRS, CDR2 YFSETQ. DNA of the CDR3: TGCGCCAGCAGGGCTAGCGGGAGCTCCCTCTACGAGCAGTACTTC. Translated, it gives CASRASGSSLYEQYF.

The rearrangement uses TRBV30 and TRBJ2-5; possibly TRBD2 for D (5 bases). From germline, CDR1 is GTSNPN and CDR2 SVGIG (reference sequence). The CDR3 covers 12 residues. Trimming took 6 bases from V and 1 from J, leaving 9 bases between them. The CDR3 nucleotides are TGTGCCTGCCTGAGCGGCCAAGAGACCCAGTACTTC. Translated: CACLSGQETQYF.

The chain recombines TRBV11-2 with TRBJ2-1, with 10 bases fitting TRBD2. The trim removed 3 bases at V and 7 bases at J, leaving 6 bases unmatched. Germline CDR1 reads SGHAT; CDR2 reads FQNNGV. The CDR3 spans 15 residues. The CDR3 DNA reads TGTGCCAGCAGCTTCGAACTAGCGGGACAGAATGAGCAGTTCTTC. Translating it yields CASSFELAGQNEQFF.

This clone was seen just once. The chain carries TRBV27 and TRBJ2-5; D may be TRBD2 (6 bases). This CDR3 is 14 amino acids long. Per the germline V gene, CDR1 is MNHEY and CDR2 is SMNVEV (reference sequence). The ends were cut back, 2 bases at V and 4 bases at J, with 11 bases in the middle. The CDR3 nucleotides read TGTGCCAGCAGTTTAAATAGGGGAGGAGAGACCCAGTACTTC. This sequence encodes CASSLNRGGETQYF.

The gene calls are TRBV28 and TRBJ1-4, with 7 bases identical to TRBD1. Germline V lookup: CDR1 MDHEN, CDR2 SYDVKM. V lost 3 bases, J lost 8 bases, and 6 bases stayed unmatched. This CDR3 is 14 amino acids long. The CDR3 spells CASSLTGRREKLFF. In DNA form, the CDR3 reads TGTGCCAGCAGTTTGACAGGGAGGCGCGAAAAACTGTTTTTT.

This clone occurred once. CDR3 sequence: CASSSGGGWTGELFF. CDR3 bases: TGCGCCAGCAGTTCAGGGGGCGGTTGGACCGGGGAGCTGTTTTTT. J is TRBJ2-2 and V is TRBV5-1, with TRBD1 matching 8 bases. J was trimmed by 5 bases and V by 5 bases; bases with no gene match: 8. CDR1 and CDR2 (germline): SGHRS, YFSETQ. The CDR3 is 15 amino acids.

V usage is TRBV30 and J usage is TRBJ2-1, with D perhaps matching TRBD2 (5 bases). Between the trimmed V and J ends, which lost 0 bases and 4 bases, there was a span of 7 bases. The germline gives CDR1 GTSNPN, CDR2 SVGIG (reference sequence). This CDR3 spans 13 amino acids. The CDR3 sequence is CAWSVLAYNEQFF. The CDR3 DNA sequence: TGTGCCTGGAGTGTGCTAGCTTACAATGAGCAGTTCTTC.

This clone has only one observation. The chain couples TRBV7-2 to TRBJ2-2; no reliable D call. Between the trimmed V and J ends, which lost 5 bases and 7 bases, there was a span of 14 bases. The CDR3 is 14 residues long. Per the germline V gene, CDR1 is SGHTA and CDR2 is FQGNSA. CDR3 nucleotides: TGTGCCAGCAGCCCCTTCGCGGCGCACGGGGAGCTGTTTTTT. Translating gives CASSPFAAHGELFF.

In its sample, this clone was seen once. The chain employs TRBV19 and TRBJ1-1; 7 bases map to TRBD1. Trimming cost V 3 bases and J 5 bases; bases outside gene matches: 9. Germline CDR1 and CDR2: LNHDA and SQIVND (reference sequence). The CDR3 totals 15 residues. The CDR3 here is CASSINAGGTTEAFF. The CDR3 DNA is TGTGCCAGTAGTATTAACGCAGGGGGGACGACTGAAGCTTTCTTT.

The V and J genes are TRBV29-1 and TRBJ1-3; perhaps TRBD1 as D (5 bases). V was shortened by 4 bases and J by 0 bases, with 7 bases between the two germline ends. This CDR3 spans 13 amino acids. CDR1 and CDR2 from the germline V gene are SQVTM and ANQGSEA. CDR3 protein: CSVGQFSGNTIYF. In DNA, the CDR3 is TGCAGCGTTGGACAGTTCTCTGGAAACACCATATATTTT.

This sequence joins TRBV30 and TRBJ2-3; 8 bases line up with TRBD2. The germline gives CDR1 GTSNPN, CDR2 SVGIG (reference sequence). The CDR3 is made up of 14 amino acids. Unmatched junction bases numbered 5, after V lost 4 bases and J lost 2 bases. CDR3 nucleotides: TGTGCCTGGACTCGCGGGAGGAACACAGATACGCAGTATTTT. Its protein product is CAWTRGRNTDTQYF.

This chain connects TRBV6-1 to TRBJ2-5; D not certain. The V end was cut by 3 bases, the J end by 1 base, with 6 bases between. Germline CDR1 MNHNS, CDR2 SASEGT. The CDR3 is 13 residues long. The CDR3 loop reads CASSETFQETQYF. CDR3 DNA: TGTGCCAGCAGTGAGACTTTCCAAGAGACCCAGTACTTC.

CDR3 nucleotide sequence: TGTGCCAGCAGCTCATCTAGCGGGGGGGGTCAGAATGAGCAGTTCTTC. Translation gives CASSSSSGGGQNEQFF. The rearrangement links TRBV7-3 to TRBJ2-1, with TRBD2 matching 12 bases. The V gene's germline CDR1 is SGHTA and CDR2 FQGTGA. V lost 4 bases, J lost 7 bases, and 8 bases stayed unmatched. There are 16 residues in the CDR3.

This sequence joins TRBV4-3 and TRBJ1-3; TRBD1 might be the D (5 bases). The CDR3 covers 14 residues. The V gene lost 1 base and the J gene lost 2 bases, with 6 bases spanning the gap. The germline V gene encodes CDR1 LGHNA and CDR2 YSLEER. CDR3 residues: CASSQGGAGNTIYF. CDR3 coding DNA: TGCGCCAGCAGCCAAGGGGGGGCTGGAAACACCATATATTTT.

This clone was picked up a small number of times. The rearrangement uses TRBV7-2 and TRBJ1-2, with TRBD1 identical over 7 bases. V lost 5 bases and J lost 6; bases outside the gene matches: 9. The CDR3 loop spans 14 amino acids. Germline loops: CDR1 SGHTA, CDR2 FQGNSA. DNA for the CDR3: TGTGCCAGCAGCATCCCTTACAGGGGCGATGGCTACACCTTC. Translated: CASSIPYRGDGYTF.

The CDR3 DNA sequence: TGTGCCACCGAGAAGACAGGTCTCTATGGCTACACCTTC. Translated, it gives CATEKTGLYGYTF. V usage is TRBV19 and J usage is TRBJ1-2; D may be TRBD1 (6 bases). The V gene's germline CDR1 is LNHDA and CDR2 SQIVND (reference sequence). Trimming stripped 10 bases from V and 4 bases from J, with 16 bases between. This CDR3 has 13 amino acids.

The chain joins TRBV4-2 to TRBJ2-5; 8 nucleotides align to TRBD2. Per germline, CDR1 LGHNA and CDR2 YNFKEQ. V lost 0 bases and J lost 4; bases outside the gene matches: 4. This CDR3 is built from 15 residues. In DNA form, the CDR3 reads TGTGCCAGCAGCCAAGAGACTCGGGGGGGAGAGACCCAGTACTTC. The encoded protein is CASSQETRGGETQYF.

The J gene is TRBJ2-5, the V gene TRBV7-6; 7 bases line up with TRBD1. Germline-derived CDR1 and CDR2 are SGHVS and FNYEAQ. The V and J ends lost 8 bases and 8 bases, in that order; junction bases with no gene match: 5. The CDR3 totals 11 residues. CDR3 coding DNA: TGTGCCAGCGGAACAGGGGTTACCCAGTACTTC. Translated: CASGTGVTQYF.